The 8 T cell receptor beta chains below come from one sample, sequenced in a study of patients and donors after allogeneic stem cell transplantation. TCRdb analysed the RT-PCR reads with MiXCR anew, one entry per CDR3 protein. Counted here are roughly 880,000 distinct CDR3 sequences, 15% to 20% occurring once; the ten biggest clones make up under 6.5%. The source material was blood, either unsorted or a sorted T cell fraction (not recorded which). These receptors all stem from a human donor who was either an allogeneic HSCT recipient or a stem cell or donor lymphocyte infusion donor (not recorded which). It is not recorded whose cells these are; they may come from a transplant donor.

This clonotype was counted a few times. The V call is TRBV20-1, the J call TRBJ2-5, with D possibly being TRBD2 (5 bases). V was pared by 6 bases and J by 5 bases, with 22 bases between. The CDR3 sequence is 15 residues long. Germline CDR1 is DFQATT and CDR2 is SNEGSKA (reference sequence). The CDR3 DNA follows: TGCAGTGCCCGCTTAGGTAGCGAAGGTCTGGAGACCCAGTACTTC. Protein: CSARLGSEGLETQYF.

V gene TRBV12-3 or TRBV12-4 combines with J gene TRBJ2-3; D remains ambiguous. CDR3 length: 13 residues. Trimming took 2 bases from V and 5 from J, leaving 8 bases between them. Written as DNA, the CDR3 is TGTGCCAGCAGTTTAATCGTAATAGATACGCAGTATTTT. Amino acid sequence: CASSLIVIDTQYF.

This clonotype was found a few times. The CDR3 region has the DNA TGTGCCAGCAGAACCGGGACAGGGGGTTCTAACTATGGCTACACCTTC. Protein: CASRTGTGGSNYGYTF. V is TRBV2 and J is TRBJ1-2; 11 bases fit TRBD1. The CDR3 is 16 residues long. Germline CDR1 reads SNHLY; CDR2 reads FYNNEI. The V and J ends lost 6 bases and 0 bases, in that order; junction bases with no gene match: 6.

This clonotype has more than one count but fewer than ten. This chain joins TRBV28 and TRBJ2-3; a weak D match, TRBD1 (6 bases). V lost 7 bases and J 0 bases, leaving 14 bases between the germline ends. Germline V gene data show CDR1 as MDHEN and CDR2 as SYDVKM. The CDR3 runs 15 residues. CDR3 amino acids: CASILGGISTDTQYF. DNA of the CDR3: TGTGCCAGCATACTAGGGGGAATTAGCACAGATACGCAGTATTTT. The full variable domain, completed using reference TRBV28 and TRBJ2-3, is DVKVTQSSRYLVKRTGEKVFLECVQDMDHENMFWYRQDPGLGLRLIYFSYDVKMKEKGDIPEGYSVSREKKERFSLILESASTNQTSMYLCASILGGISTDTQYFGPGTRLTVL.

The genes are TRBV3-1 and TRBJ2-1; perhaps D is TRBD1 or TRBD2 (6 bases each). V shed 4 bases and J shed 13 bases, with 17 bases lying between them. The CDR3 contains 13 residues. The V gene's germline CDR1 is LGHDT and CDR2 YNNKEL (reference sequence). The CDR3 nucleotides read TGTGCCAGCAGCCTCCTTCAGGGGACTCTCCAGTTCTTC. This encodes CASSLLQGTLQFF.

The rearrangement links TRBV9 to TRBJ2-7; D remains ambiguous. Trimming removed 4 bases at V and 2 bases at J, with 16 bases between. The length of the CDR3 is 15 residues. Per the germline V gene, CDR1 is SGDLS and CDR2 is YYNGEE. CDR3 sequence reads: CASSPGLKAAYEQYF. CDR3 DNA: TGTGCCAGCAGCCCCGGGCTCAAGGCGGCCTACGAGCAGTACTTC.

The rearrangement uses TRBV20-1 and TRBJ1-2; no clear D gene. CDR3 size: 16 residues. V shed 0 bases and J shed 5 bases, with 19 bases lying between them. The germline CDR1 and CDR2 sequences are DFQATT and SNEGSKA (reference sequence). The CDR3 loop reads CSARDELGGGPYGYTF. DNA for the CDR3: TGCAGTGCTAGAGATGAGCTTGGCGGAGGACCATATGGCTACACCTTC.

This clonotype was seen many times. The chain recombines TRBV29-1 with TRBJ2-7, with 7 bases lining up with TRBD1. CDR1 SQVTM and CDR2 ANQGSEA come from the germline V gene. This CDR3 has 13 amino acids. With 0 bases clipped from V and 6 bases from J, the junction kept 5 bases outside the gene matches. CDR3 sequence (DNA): TGCAGCGTTGAAGAGGGAACAGGGGCCGAGCAGTACTTC. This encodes CSVEEGTGAEQYF.